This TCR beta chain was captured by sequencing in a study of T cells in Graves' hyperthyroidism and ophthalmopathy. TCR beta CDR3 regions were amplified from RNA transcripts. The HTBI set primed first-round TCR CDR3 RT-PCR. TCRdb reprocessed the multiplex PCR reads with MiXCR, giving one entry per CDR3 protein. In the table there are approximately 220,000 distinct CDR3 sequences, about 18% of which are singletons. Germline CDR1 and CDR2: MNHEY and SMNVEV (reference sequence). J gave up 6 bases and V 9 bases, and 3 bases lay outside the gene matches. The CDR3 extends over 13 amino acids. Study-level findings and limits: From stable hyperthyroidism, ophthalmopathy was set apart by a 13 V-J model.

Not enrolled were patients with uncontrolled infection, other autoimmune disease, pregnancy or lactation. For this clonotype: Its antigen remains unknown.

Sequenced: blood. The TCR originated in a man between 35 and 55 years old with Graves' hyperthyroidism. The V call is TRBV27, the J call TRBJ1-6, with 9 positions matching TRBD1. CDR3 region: CASSTGGNSPLHF. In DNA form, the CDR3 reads TGTGCCAGTTCGACAGGGGGTAATTCACCCCTCCACTTT.